The table lists the clone carrying this T cell receptor (beta chain) with a count of one. V was shortened by 6 bases and J by 5 bases, with 4 bases between the two germline ends. Germline loops: CDR1 MDHEN, CDR2 SYDVKM. CDR3 length equals 11 residues. This entry is derived from a study of cytomegalovirus exposure and HLA in healthy donors. Primers for the PCR totalled 60 Vbeta and 13 Jbeta. Method: immunoSEQ multiplex PCR; TCRdb's copy keeps in-frame clones and lacks some. The table shows 110,000 or so clones, with over 65% occurring only once. The material sequenced was PBMCs. This chain links TRBV28 with TRBJ1-4; no clear D gene. This TCR was sampled from a woman between 18 and 29 years old in good health and CMV-seronegative. The CDR3 loop is CASSLNEKLFF. The CDR3, as DNA: TGTGCCAGCAGCCTCAATGAAAAACTGTTTTTT.